Following are 28 T cell receptor beta chains from one sample sequenced in a study of vaccination and CD4 T cells after COVID-19. For these TCRs, the target antigens are not known. The Oncomine TCR Beta short-read assay generated sequence data from the DNA of cultured CD4+ T cells. TCRdb reanalysed the PCR reads using MiXCR and keeps one entry per CDR3 protein. Among tens of thousands of distinct CDR3 sequences listed, around 30% were seen once. Specified time point: late sampling 161 to 241 days after vaccination in three convalescent patients. Treatment of the sample: roughly 10-day PBMC culture with coronavirus spike peptide pools or control peptides (ViraFEST assay). Sequenced material: CD4+ T cells from blood, cultured in vitro, taken about 7 months after SARS-CoV-2 vaccination. These receptors were collected from a human donor who had recovered from COVID-19.

J is TRBJ2-1 and V is TRBV7-3; D gene unclear. Trimming pared 2 bases from V and 0 bases from J, leaving 2 bases between. This CDR3 comprises 13 residues. Germline assignment: CDR1 SGHTA and CDR2 FQGTGA. This chain's CDR3 is CASSLYSYNEQFF. The CDR3 DNA sequence: TGTGCCAGCAGCTTATACTCCTACAATGAGCAGTTCTTC.

The rearrangement links TRBV24-1 to TRBJ2-1, with 7 bases that match TRBD1. The CDR3 is made up of 14 amino acids. The ends lost 5 bases at V and 6 bases at J; junction bases unmatched: 6. CDR1 is KGHDR and CDR2 is SFDVKD in the germline V gene. The CDR3 sequence is CATSGQGEGNEQFF. In nucleotides, the CDR3 is TGTGCCACCAGTGGACAGGGCGAAGGCAATGAGCAGTTCTTC.

V is TRBV29-1 and J is TRBJ1-2; D uncertain. From germline, CDR1 is SQVTM and CDR2 ANQGSEA. Trimming cost V 8 bases and J 8 bases, with 18 bases left between them. The CDR3 totals 12 residues. The CDR3 DNA sequence: TGCAGCACGACGATAGTCCAGGAGGGCTACACCTTC. Translated, it gives CSTTIVQEGYTF.

This chain connects TRBV19 to TRBJ2-7, with 7 bases identical to TRBD2. The ends lost 6 bases at V and 2 bases at J; junction bases unmatched: 10. The CDR3 runs to 15 residues. Germline assignment: CDR1 LNHDA and CDR2 SQIVND (reference sequence). The CDR3 DNA reads TGTGCCAGTAGCATTACAACCGGGACTACCTACGAGCAGTACTTC. Amino acids: CASSITTGTTYEQYF. Supplemented by reference TRBV19 and TRBJ2-7, the full variable domain reads DGGITQSPKYLFRKEGQNVTLSCEQNLNHDAMYWYRQDPGQGLRLIYYSQIVNDFQKGDIAEGYSVSREKKESFPLTVTSAQKNPTAFYLCASSITTGTTYEQYFGPGTRLTVT.

As DNA, the CDR3 is TGTGCCAGCAGCTTAATGGGGTACACTGAAGCTTTCTTT. The encoded protein is CASSLMGYTEAFF. The chain uses TRBV7-2 and TRBJ1-1; D gene unclear. The CDR3 spans 13 residues. Trimming removed 2 bases at V and 3 bases at J, with 7 bases between. In germline, CDR1 is SGHTA, CDR2 FQGNSA.

The J gene is TRBJ2-1, the V gene TRBV20-1; D is perhaps TRBD1 (5 bases). Between the trimmed V and J ends, which lost 4 bases and 9 bases, there was a span of 13 bases. Germline CDR1 is DFQATT and CDR2 is SNEGSKA (reference sequence). This CDR3 has 12 residues. Here the CDR3 DNA reads TGCAGTGCTACAGGGTTTAGGAGTGAGCAGTTCTTC. Translated: CSATGFRSEQFF.

The gene calls are TRBV20-1 and TRBJ1-5; 7 bases are a match to TRBD1. The ends lost 6 bases at V and 0 bases at J; junction bases unmatched: 5. CDR3 length: 14 amino acids. The germline gives CDR1 DFQATT, CDR2 SNEGSKA (reference sequence). DNA for the CDR3: TGCAGTGCGCTCCGGGACAGTAGCAATCAGCCCCAGCATTTT. Protein product: CSALRDSSNQPQHF.

In its sample, this clonotype was seen a few times. V and J are TRBV20-1 and TRBJ1-1; 7 nucleotides agree with TRBD1. This CDR3 contains 15 residues. V was clipped by 5 bases and J by 2 bases; unmatched bases: 11. The germline gives CDR1 DFQATT, CDR2 SNEGSKA (reference sequence). CDR3 residues: CSAGGQLMGNTEAFF. CDR3 in DNA: TGCAGTGCTGGGGGACAGCTAATGGGAAACACTGAAGCTTTCTTT.

This clonotype has just a few counts. This chain connects TRBV7-2 to TRBJ1-5; TRBD1 might be the D (5 bases). Germline loops: CDR1 SGHTA, CDR2 FQGNSA. With 2 bases removed from V and 4 bases from J, the gap between germline ends came to 12 bases. The CDR3 loop spans 15 amino acids. Here the CDR3 DNA reads TGTGCCAGCAGCTTATCGGCAGGGAGGAATCAGCCCCAGCATTTT. This encodes CASSLSAGRNQPQHF. The full variable domain, its missing parts supplied by reference TRBV7-2 and TRBJ1-5, is GAGVSQSPSNKVTEKGKDVELRCDPISGHTALYWYRQSLGQGLEFLIYFQGNSAPDKSGLPSDRFSAERTGGSVSTLTIQRTQQEDSAVYLCASSLSAGRNQPQHFGDGTRLSIL.

Relative to its sample, this clonotype is medium-sized. The J gene is TRBJ2-3, the V gene TRBV7-3, with D tentatively TRBD2 (5 bases). The CDR3 length is 13 residues. V lost 2 bases and J 4 bases, leaving 7 bases between the germline ends. Looked up from germline, CDR1 is SGHTA and CDR2 is FQGTGA. The CDR3, as DNA: TGTGCCAGCAGCTTACTTAGCGCAGATACGCAGTATTTT. The encoded protein is CASSLLSADTQYF.

This clonotype was recorded a few times. The rearrangement links TRBV19 to TRBJ2-5; 7 nucleotides agree with TRBD2. Germline assignment: CDR1 LNHDA and CDR2 SQIVND (reference sequence). The CDR3 is 14 amino acids. The V and J ends lost 11 bases and 5 bases, in that order; junction bases with no gene match: 14. The CDR3, as DNA: TGTGCCTCATGGGGCGGGAGATATGGGGAGACCCAGTACTTC. Its protein product is CASWGGRYGETQYF.

There are a few counts of this clonotype. V and J are TRBV7-9 and TRBJ1-5; D not resolved. Trimming shortened V by 5 bases and J by 4 bases, and 9 bases separated the two germline ends. Germline V lookup: CDR1 SEHNR, CDR2 FQNEAQ (reference sequence). This CDR3 is built from 13 residues. The CDR3 sequence is CASSEQGNQPQHF. CDR3 DNA: TGTGCCAGCAGCGAGCAAGGGAATCAGCCCCAGCATTTT. The full variable domain, rest sourced from reference TRBV7-9 and TRBJ1-5, is DTGVSQNPRHKITKRGQNVTFRCDPISEHNRLYWYRQTLGQGPEFLTYFQNEAQLEKSRLLSDRFSAERPKGSFSTLEIQRTEQGDSAMYLCASSEQGNQPQHFGDGTRLSIL.

This clonotype is a singleton in its sample. V is TRBV27 and J is TRBJ2-7; the D gene is possibly TRBD1 (6 bases). The CDR3 loop spans 16 amino acids. Trimming removed 5 bases from V and 1 base from J, with 18 bases in between. The germline CDR1 and CDR2 sequences are MNHEY and SMNVEV (reference sequence). In nucleotides, the CDR3 is TGTGCCAGCAGTAGACAAACAGGGCTTGTTTCCTACGAGCAGTACTTC. The encoded protein is CASSRQTGLVSYEQYF.

The CDR3 here is CASSLVSGETQYF. The CDR3 DNA is TGTGCCAGCAGCTTAGTAAGCGGAGAGACCCAGTACTTC. The chain links TRBV7-8 to TRBJ2-5, with a tentative D call TRBD2 (5 bases). The CDR3 length is 13 residues. The V gene lost 1 base and the J gene lost 4 bases, with 7 bases spanning the gap. The V gene's germline CDR1 is SGHVS and CDR2 FQNEAQ.

V and J are TRBV7-9 and TRBJ2-7, with 14 positions matching TRBD2. CDR3 length equals 13 residues. After removal of 10 bases from V and 7 bases from J, the junction contained 6 bases not matched to a gene. The germline V gene has CDR1 SEHNR and CDR2 FQNEAQ (reference sequence). DNA of the CDR3: TGTGCCACGGGACTAGCGGGAGCGGGGGAGCAGTACTTC. This gives the protein CATGLAGAGEQYF.

This rearrangement joins TRBV20-1 to TRBJ2-2, with D hard to call. Trimming stripped 6 bases from V and 1 base from J, with 15 bases between. CDR1 DFQATT and CDR2 SNEGSKA come from the germline V gene (reference sequence). CDR3 length: 15 amino acids. In DNA, the CDR3 is TGCAGTGCGACGGCGTACTCGATGAACACCGGGGAGCTGTTTTTT. Encoded protein: CSATAYSMNTGELFF.

This clonotype has more than one count but fewer than ten. This chain joins TRBV7-9 and TRBJ2-3; tentative D call: TRBD2 (7 bases). The CDR3 totals 19 residues. CDR1 SEHNR and CDR2 FQNEAQ come from the germline V gene (reference sequence). Trimming cost V 2 bases and J 0 bases, with 21 bases left between them. The CDR3 region is CASSLRGGGSRTSTDTQYF. CDR3 nucleotides: TGTGCCAGCAGCTTAAGGGGGGGAGGCAGCCGAACTAGCACAGATACGCAGTATTTT.

The rearrangement uses TRBV20-1 and TRBJ1-1; D remains ambiguous. The length of the CDR3 is 13 residues. The V and J ends lost 6 bases and 1 base respectively, with 12 bases between them. CDR1 is DFQATT, CDR2 SNEGSKA, per germline (reference sequence). The CDR3 DNA sequence: TGCAGTGCGCAAAGTCGGACGAACACTGAAGCTTTCTTT. Amino acid sequence: CSAQSRTNTEAFF.

The rearrangement joins TRBV7-2 to TRBJ2-2, with D unclear. The CDR3 loop spans 13 amino acids. V gave up 3 bases and J gave up 5 bases, with 7 bases separating them. The germline gives CDR1 SGHTA, CDR2 FQGNSA. The CDR3 sequence: CASSFGPTGELFF. Here the CDR3 DNA reads TGTGCCAGCAGCTTTGGACCAACCGGGGAGCTGTTTTTT.

The CDR3 DNA reads TGTGCCAGCAGCCCAACCCATGGGGGGGGGCAGAAAGAGACCCAGTACTTC. Translation: CASSPTHGGGQKETQYF. J is TRBJ2-5 and V is TRBV7-9; possibly TRBD2 for D (7 bases). V shed 5 bases and J shed 3 bases, with 22 bases lying between them. Germline CDR1 reads SEHNR; CDR2 reads FQNEAQ (reference sequence). This CDR3 is built from 17 residues. The variable domain in full, completed from reference TRBV7-9 and TRBJ2-5, reads DTGVSQNPRHKITKRGQNVTFRCDPISEHNRLYWYRQTLGQGPEFLTYFQNEAQLEKSRLLSDRFSAERPKGSFSTLEIQRTEQGDSAMYLCASSPTHGGGQKETQYFGPGTRLLVL.

V is TRBV10-2 and J is TRBJ2-7; 9 bases match TRBD1. This CDR3 has 16 amino acids. The trim removed 4 bases at V and 1 base at J, leaving 8 bases unmatched. The germline gives CDR1 WSHSY, CDR2 SAAADI. The CDR3 spells CASSAVPGTGSYEQYF. As DNA, the CDR3 is TGCGCCAGCAGTGCCGTCCCCGGGACAGGGTCCTACGAGCAGTACTTC.

Only a few counts were recorded for this clonotype. The chain carries TRBV20-1 and TRBJ1-1; D not certain. Trimming left V 6 bases short and J 4 bases short, with 21 bases between. The CDR3 covers 15 residues. Germline CDR1 DFQATT, CDR2 SNEGSKA (reference sequence). This CDR3 is CSAPNPDWRSTEAFF. The CDR3 DNA reads TGCAGTGCCCCCAATCCGGACTGGAGGTCCACTGAAGCTTTCTTT.

The rearrangement joins TRBV7-2 to TRBJ2-7; unclear D gene. The ends were cut back, 2 bases at V and 2 bases at J, with 10 bases in the middle. This CDR3 is 14 amino acids long. Per the germline V gene, CDR1 is SGHTA and CDR2 is FQGNSA. The CDR3: CASSLTPGPYEQYF. The CDR3 region has the DNA TGTGCCAGCAGCTTAACCCCAGGTCCCTACGAGCAGTACTTC.

The chain uses TRBV27 and TRBJ2-1; a possible D gene is TRBD1 (5 bases). Trimming removed 3 bases at V and 4 bases at J, with 10 bases between. The CDR3 has 14 amino acids. Germline CDR1 and CDR2: MNHEY and SMNVEV (reference sequence). The CDR3 sequence: CASSFSRQYNEQFF. The CDR3 DNA sequence: TGTGCCAGCAGTTTCTCCCGACAGTACAATGAGCAGTTCTTC.

J is TRBJ1-1 and V is TRBV7-8, with D uncertain. The V gene's germline CDR1 is SGHVS and CDR2 FQNEAQ. CDR3 length equals 14 residues. The ends were cut back, 8 bases at V and 5 bases at J, with 18 bases in the middle. The CDR3 is CASCRSGLGTEAFF. The CDR3, as DNA: TGTGCCAGCTGTCGGTCAGGTTTGGGTACTGAAGCTTTCTTT.

This clonotype was counted only a few times. The chain links TRBV6-1 to TRBJ1-1; D gene ambiguous. CDR1 MNHNS and CDR2 SASEGT come from the germline V gene. The germline V and J ends were trimmed by 0 bases and 3 bases, with 5 bases remaining between them. There are 13 residues in the CDR3. CDR3 region: CASSEALDTEAFF. CDR3 bases: TGTGCCAGCAGTGAAGCTTTGGACACTGAAGCTTTCTTT.

The rearrangement links TRBV19 to TRBJ2-3; no clear D gene. Germline CDR1 reads LNHDA; CDR2 reads SQIVND (reference sequence). The CDR3 has 12 residues. Trimming removed 5 bases at V and 5 bases at J, with 8 bases between. CDR3 nucleotide sequence: TGTGCCAGTAGTCCCCTGCGAGATACGCAGTATTTT. Protein: CASSPLRDTQYF.

V and J are TRBV28 and TRBJ2-6; TRBD1 aligns across 11 bases. The CDR3 length is 17 residues. Germline V gene sequence: CDR1 MDHEN, CDR2 SYDVKM. The junction had 6 bases not matched to a gene; V was cut back by 6 bases and J by 2 bases. CDR3 region: CASSSGTGGAGANVLTF. In DNA, the CDR3 is TGTGCCAGCAGCTCCGGGACAGGGGGAGCTGGGGCCAACGTCCTGACTTTC. Looking up the rest from reference TRBV28 and TRBJ2-6 gives the full variable domain: DVKVTQSSRYLVKRTGEKVFLECVQDMDHENMFWYRQDPGLGLRLIYFSYDVKMKEKGDIPEGYSVSREKKERFSLILESASTNQTSMYLCASSSGTGGAGANVLTFGAGSRLTVL.